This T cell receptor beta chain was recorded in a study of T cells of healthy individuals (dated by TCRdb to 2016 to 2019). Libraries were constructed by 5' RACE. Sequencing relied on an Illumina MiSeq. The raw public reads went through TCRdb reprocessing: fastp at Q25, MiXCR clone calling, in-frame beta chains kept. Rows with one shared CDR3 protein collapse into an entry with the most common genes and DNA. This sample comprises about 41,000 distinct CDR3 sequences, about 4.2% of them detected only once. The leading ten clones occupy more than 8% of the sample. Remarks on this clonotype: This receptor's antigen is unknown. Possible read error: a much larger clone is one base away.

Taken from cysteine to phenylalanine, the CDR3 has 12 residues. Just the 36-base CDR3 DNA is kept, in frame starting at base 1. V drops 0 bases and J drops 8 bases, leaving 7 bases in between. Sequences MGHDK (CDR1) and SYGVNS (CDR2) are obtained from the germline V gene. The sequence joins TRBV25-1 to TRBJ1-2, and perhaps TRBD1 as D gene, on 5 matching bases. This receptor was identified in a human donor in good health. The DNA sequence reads TGTGCCAGCAGTGAATATAGGGGAGGCTACACCTTC. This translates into CASSEYRGGYTF.